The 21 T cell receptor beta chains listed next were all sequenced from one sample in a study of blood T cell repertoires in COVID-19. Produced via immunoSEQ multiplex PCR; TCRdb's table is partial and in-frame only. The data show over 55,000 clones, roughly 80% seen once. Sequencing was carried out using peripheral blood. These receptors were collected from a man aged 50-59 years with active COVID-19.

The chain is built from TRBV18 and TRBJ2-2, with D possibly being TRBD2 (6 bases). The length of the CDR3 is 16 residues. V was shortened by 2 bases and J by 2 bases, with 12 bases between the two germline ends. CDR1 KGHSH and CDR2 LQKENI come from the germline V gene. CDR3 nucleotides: TGTGCCAGCTCACCATCGGGACTGATTAACACCGGGGAGCTGTTTTTT. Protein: CASSPSGLINTGELFF.

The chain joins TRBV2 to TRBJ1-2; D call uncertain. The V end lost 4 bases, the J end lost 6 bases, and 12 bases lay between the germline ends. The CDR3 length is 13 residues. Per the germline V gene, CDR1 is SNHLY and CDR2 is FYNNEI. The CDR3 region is CASSGSGNDGYTF. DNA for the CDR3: TGTGCCAGCAGTGGTTCCGGGAATGATGGCTACACCTTC.

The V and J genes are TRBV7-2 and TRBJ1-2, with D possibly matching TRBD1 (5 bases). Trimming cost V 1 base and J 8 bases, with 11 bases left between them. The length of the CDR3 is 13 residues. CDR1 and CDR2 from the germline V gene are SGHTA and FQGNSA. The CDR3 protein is CASSLGQGLGYTF. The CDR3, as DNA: TGTGCCAGCAGCTTAGGGCAGGGATTAGGCTACACCTTC.

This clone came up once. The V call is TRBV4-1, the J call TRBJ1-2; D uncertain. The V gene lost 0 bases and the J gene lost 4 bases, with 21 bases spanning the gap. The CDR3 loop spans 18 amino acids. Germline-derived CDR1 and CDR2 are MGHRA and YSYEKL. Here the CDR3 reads CASSQEAPPLGRSYGYTF. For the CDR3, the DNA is TGCGCCAGCAGCCAAGAAGCCCCTCCCTTAGGGAGGTCCTATGGCTACACCTTC.

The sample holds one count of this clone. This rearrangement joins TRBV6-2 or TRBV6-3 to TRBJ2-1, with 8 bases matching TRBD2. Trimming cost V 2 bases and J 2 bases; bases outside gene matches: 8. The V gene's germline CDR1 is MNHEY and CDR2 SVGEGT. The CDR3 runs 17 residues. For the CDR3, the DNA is TGTGCCAGCAGTTACCAGATAGCGGGGTGGGCCTACAATGAGCAGTTCTTC. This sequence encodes CASSYQIAGWAYNEQFF.

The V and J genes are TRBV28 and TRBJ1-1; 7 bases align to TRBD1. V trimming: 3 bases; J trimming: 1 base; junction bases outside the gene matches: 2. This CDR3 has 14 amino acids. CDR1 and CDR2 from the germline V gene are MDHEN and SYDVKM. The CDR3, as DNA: TGTGCCAGCAGTTTGGGACAGAGGAACACTGAAGCTTTCTTT. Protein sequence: CASSLGQRNTEAFF.

The CDR3 nucleotides read TGCGCCAGCAGCTTCACAGGGCCGTACAATGAGCAGTTCTTC. It codes for CASSFTGPYNEQFF. The chain recombines TRBV5-1 with TRBJ2-1, with TRBD1 as a possible D gene (6 bases). Trimming stripped 2 bases from V and 4 bases from J, with 10 bases between. CDR1 is SGHRS, CDR2 YFSETQ, per germline. This CDR3 spans 14 amino acids.

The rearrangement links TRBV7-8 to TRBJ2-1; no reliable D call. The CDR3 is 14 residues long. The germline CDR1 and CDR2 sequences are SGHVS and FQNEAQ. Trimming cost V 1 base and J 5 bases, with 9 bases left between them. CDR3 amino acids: CASSLVLPNNEQFF. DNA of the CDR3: TGTGCCAGCAGCTTAGTTCTACCTAACAATGAGCAGTTCTTC. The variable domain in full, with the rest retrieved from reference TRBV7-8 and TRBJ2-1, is GAGVSQSPRYKVAKRGQDVALRCDPISGHVSLFWYQQALGQGPEFLTYFQNEAQLDKSGLPSDRFFAERPEGSVSTLKIQRTQQEDSAVYLCASSLVLPNNEQFFGPGTRLTVL.

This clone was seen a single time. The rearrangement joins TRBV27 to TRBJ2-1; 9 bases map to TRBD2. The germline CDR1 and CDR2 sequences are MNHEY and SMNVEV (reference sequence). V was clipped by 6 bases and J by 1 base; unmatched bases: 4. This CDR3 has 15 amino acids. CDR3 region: CASRNSGGSYNEQFF. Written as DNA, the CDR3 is TGTGCCAGCAGGAATAGCGGGGGATCCTACAATGAGCAGTTCTTC.

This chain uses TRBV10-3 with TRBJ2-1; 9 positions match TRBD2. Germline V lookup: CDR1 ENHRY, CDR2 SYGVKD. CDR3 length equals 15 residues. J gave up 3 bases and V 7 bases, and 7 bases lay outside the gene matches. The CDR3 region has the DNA TGTGCCATCACCGAGGGACTAGCCGACTACAATGAGCAGTTCTTC. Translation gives CAITEGLADYNEQFF.

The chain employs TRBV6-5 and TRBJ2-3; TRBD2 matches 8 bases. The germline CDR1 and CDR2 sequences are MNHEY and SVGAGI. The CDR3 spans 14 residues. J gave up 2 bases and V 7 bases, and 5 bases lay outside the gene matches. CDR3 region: CASIAGLVTDTQYF. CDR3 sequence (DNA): TGTGCCAGCATCGCGGGACTAGTCACAGATACGCAGTATTTT.

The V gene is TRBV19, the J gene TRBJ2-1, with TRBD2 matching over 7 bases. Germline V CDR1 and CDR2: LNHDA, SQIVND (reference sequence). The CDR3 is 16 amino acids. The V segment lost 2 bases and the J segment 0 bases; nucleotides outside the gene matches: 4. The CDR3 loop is CASSIFASGSYNEQFF. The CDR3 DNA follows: TGTGCCAGTAGTATATTTGCTAGCGGCTCCTACAATGAGCAGTTCTTC.

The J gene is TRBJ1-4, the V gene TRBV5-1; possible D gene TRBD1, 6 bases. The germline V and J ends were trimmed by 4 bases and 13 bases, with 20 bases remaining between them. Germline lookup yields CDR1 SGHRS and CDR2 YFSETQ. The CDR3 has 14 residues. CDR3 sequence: CASSGSGTQGGLFF. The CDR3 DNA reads TGCGCCAGCAGCGGCTCCGGGACACAGGGCGGACTGTTTTTT. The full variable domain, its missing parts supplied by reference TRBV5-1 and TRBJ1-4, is KAGVTQTPRYLIKTRGQQVTLSCSPISGHRSVSWYQQTPGQGLQFLFEYFSETQRNKGNFPGRFSGRQFSNSRSEMNVSTLELGDSALYLCASSGSGTQGGLFFGSGTQLSVL.

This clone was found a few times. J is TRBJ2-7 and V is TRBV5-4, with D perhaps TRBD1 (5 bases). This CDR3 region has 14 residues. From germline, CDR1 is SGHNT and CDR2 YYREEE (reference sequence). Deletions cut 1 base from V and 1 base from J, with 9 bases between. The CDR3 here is CASSLIGVSYEQYF. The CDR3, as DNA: TGTGCCAGCAGCTTGATAGGGGTTTCCTACGAGCAGTACTTC.

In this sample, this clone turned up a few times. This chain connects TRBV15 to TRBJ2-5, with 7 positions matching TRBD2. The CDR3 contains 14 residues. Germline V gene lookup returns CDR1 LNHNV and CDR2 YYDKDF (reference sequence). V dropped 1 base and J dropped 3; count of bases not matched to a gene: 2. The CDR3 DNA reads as TGTGCCACCAGCAGAGGGCTAGCGGAAGAGACCCAGTACTTC. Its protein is CATSRGLAEETQYF.

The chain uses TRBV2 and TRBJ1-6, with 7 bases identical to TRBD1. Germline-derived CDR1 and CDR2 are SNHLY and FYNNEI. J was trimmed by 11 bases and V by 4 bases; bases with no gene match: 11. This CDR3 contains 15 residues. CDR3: CASSAGGTLGAPLHF. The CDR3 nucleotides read TGTGCCAGCAGTGCAGGGGGGACCCTAGGGGCACCCCTCCACTTT.

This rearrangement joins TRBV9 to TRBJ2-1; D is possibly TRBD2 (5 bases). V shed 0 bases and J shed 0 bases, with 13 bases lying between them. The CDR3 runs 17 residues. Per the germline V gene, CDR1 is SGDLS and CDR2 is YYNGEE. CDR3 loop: CASSVGIGMSSYNEQFF. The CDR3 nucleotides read TGTGCCAGCAGCGTAGGGATCGGGATGAGCTCCTACAATGAGCAGTTCTTC. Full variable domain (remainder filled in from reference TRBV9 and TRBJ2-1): DSGVTQTPKHLITATGQRVTLRCSPRSGDLSVYWYQQSLDQGLQFLIQYYNGEERAKGNILERFSAQQFPDLHSELNLSSLELGDSALYFCASSVGIGMSSYNEQFFGPGTRLTVL.

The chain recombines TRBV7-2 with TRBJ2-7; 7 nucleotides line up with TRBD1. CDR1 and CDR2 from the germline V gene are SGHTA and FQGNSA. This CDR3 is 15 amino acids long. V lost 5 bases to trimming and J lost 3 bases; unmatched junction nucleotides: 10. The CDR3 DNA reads TGTGCCAGCAGCCAAAGTACAGGGGCCAACTACGAGCAGTACTTC. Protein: CASSQSTGANYEQYF.

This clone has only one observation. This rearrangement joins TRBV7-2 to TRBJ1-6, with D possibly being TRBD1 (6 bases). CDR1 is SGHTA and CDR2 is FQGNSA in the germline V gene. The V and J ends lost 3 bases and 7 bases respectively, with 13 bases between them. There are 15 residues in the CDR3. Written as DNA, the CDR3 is TGTGCCAGCAGCTTGGGGGGGGCCCAAAATTCACCCCTCCACTTT. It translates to CASSLGGAQNSPLHF.

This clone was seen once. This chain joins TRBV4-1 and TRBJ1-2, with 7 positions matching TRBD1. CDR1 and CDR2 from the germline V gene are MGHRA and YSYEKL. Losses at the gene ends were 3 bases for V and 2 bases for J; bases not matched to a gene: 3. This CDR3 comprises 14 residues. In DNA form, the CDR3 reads TGCGCCAGCAGCCACCCACAGGGGAACTATGGCTACACCTTC. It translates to CASSHPQGNYGYTF.

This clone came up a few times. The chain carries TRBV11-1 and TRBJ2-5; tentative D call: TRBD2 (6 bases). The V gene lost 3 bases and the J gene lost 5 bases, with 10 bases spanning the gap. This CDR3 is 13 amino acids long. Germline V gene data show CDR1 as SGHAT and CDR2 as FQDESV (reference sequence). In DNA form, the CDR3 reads TGTGCCAGCAGCTTTCCAGGAGGGGAGACCCAGTACTTC. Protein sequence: CASSFPGGETQYF. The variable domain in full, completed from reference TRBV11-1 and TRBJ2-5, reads EAEVAQSPRYKITEKSQAVAFWCDPISGHATLYWYRQILGQGPELLVQFQDESVVDDSQLPKDRFSAERLKGVDSTLKIQPAELGDSAMYLCASSFPGGETQYFGPGTRLLVL.